This T cell receptor (beta chain) was documented in a study of chronic HIV infection and antiretroviral therapy. TCRdb processed the 5' RACE reads anew with MiXCR; each CDR3 protein has one entry. The table has around 30,000 distinct CDR3 sequences, roughly 8.7% seen once. Many counts were recorded for this clonotype. The sample taken for sequencing was peripheral blood. This clonotype originated in an adult who had HIV and had not received antiretroviral therapy, or was an uninfected healthy control (not recorded which).

The CDR3 loop reads CASSGGPADRATDTQYF. CDR3 sequence (DNA): TGTGCCAGCAGCGGGGGGCCTGCGGACAGGGCGACAGATACGCAGTATTTT. The V gene is TRBV7-9, the J gene TRBJ2-3, with 8 positions matching TRBD1. The CDR3 length is 17 residues. CDR1 is SEHNR, CDR2 FQNEAQ, per germline (reference sequence). The J segment lost 3 bases and the V segment lost 5 bases, leaving 13 bases of the junction unmatched.